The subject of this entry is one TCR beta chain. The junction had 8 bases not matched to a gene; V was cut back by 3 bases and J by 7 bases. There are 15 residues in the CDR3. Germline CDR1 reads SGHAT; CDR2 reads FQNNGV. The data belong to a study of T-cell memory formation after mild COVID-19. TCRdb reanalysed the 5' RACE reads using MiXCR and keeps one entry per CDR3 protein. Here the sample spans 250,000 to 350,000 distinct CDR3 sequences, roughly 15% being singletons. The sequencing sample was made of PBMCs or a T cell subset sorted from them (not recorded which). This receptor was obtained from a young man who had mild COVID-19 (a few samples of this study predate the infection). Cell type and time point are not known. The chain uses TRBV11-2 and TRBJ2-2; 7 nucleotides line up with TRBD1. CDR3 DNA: TGTGCCAGCAGCTTTTCCGGACAGGCGGGCGGGGAGCTGTTTTTT. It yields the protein CASSFSGQAGGELFF.